The T cell receptor (beta chain) under discussion was sequenced for a study of blood T cell repertoires in COVID-19. Whole-study context: Some COVID-19 samples were acute and others convalescent; all came from the United States, Italy and Spain. Sources were T cells, B-cell-depleted T cells, or PBMCs; the material itself was cDNA or gDNA.

This clone was observed once. Deletions cut 2 bases from V and 6 bases from J, with 12 bases between. There are 14 residues in the CDR3. CDR1 SGHTA and CDR2 FQGNSA come from the germline V gene. Original processing methods: From reference gene primer amplification, estimates of nucleated cell counts were derived. Data came from immunoSEQ multiplex PCR; TCRdb stores just in-frame clones and leaves some out. That table is the source of V, J and clone size, and D and trimming were worked out from the DNA. The data contain about 220,000 clones, approximately 80% of them singletons. The J gene is TRBJ2-3, the V gene TRBV7-2; D is undetermined. The TCR comes from a young man with active or convalescent COVID-19. The specimen sequenced was peripheral blood. The CDR3 loop is CASSLLTGGDTQYF. The CDR3 bases are TGTGCCAGCAGCTTACTGACGGGTGGGGATACGCAGTATTTT.